The 16 T cell receptor beta chains below were found in one sample sequenced in a study of T cell responses to AZD1222 COVID-19 vaccine. TCRdb keeps only in-frame clones here, not all; method: immunoSEQ multiplex PCR. The sample has around 99,000 clones; about 90% are singletons. This material consisted of peripheral blood, taken 28 days after the second AZD1222 dose. The receptors shown here come from an adult who received the AZD1222 COVID-19 vaccine.

This rearrangement joins TRBV5-1 to TRBJ1-2; TRBD1 matches at 9 bases. The CDR3 has 14 residues. Germline CDR1 is SGHRS and CDR2 is YFSETQ. Unmatched junction bases numbered 7, after V lost 2 bases and J lost 8 bases. The CDR3 spells CASSLLQGAEGYTF. Here the CDR3 DNA reads TGCGCCAGCAGCTTACTACAGGGGGCCGAGGGCTACACCTTC.

This clone was observed a handful of times. This chain uses TRBV29-1 with TRBJ1-2; D is unclear. V was cut by 3 bases and J by 4 bases, with 12 bases left in between. This CDR3 comprises 13 residues. The germline CDR1 and CDR2 sequences are SQVTM and ANQGSEA. The CDR3, as DNA: TGCAGCGTTGAGTCACCATTAGGCTATGGCTACACCTTC. This gives the protein CSVESPLGYGYTF.

This rearrangement joins TRBV18 to TRBJ2-7; 8 nucleotides line up with TRBD1. The CDR3 extends over 17 amino acids. The germline V gene encodes CDR1 KGHSH and CDR2 LQKENI. The J segment lost 6 bases and the V segment lost 4 bases, leaving 17 bases of the junction unmatched. The chain's CDR3 is CASSLTETGVTTGEQYF. In DNA form, the CDR3 reads TGTGCCAGCTCACTCACCGAGACAGGGGTTACTACTGGCGAGCAGTACTTC.

In DNA form, the CDR3 reads TGCGCCAGCAGCTTGTTGGTTTTAACAGGGGGTGAAGCTTTCTTT. As protein: CASSLLVLTGGEAFF. This rearrangement joins TRBV5-1 to TRBJ1-1; TRBD1 matches 8 bases. The CDR3 has 15 residues. V lost 1 base to trimming and J lost 7 bases; unmatched junction nucleotides: 9. Germline assignment: CDR1 SGHRS and CDR2 YFSETQ.

This clone was observed a few times. The V gene is TRBV4-2, the J gene TRBJ2-1; 9 positions agree with TRBD2. Germline CDR1 and CDR2: LGHNA and YNFKEQ. CDR3 length equals 15 residues. The ends lost 0 bases at V and 6 bases at J; junction bases unmatched: 3. The CDR3 DNA reads TGTGCCAGCAGCCAAGATAGACTAGCGGCCAATGAGCAGTTCTTC. It yields the protein CASSQDRLAANEQFF.

This chain joins TRBV7-2 and TRBJ2-2, with TRBD2 as a possible D gene (5 bases). CDR3 length: 14 residues. In germline, CDR1 is SGHTA, CDR2 FQGNSA. The V gene lost 0 bases and the J gene lost 7 bases, with 9 bases spanning the gap. In DNA form, the CDR3 reads TGTGCCAGCAGCTTAGCAGGCCGGGGCGGGGAGCTGTTTTTT. Its protein product is CASSLAGRGGELFF.

This sequence joins TRBV6-5 and TRBJ2-1; 9 bases align to TRBD2. Germline-derived CDR1 and CDR2 are MNHEY and SVGAGI. This CDR3 is built from 14 residues. The V and J ends lost 6 bases and 7 bases, in that order; junction bases with no gene match: 7. CDR3 sequence (DNA): TGTGCCAGCAGATCAGCGGGGGGAGATAATGAGCAGTTCTTC. It specifies CASRSAGGDNEQFF.

V gene TRBV12-5 combines with J gene TRBJ2-1; D uncertain. The CDR3 contains 14 residues. Germline V CDR1 and CDR2: LGHNT, FRNRAP. With 1 base removed from V and 6 bases from J, the gap between germline ends came to 10 bases. CDR3 region: CASGLAPRVNEQFF. CDR3 DNA sequence: TGTGCTAGTGGTTTGGCCCCCCGGGTCAATGAGCAGTTCTTC.

There are a few counts of this clone. The CDR3 here is CASSDSSSGGGTDTQYF. For the CDR3, the DNA is TGTGCCAGCAGTGACTCGAGCTCGGGGGGAGGCACAGATACGCAGTATTTT. This chain connects TRBV6-4 to TRBJ2-3; TRBD2 aligns across 7 bases. The V gene end was trimmed by 0 bases and the J gene end by 1 base; junction bases not matched to a gene: 7. The CDR3 consists of 17 residues. Germline V lookup: CDR1 MRHNA, CDR2 SNTAGT.

This clone has just one count. This chain connects TRBV30 to TRBJ1-2; 10 bases agree with TRBD1. The CDR3 runs to 13 residues. Trimming removed 6 bases from V and 7 bases from J; junction bases left unmatched: 8. CDR1 and CDR2 from the germline V gene are GTSNPN and SVGIG (reference sequence). CDR3 amino acids: CACADRGSGGYTF. The CDR3 bases are TGTGCCTGCGCGGACAGGGGGTCAGGTGGCTACACCTTC.

This chain connects TRBV10-2 to TRBJ1-5; TRBD1 matches 11 bases. This CDR3 contains 16 residues. Trimming took 3 bases from V and 5 from J; bases not matched to a gene: 6. Germline V gene data show CDR1 as WSHSY and CDR2 as SAAADI. The CDR3 region has the DNA TGCGCCAGCAGTGAAATAGGACAGGGGGCTTATCAGCCCCAGCATTTT. This codes for CASSEIGQGAYQPQHF.

This rearrangement joins TRBV6-5 to TRBJ2-5, with TRBD1 matching 9 bases. The germline V gene has CDR1 MNHEY and CDR2 SVGAGI. This CDR3 is 13 amino acids long. The V segment lost 7 bases and the J segment 5 bases; nucleotides outside the gene matches: 5. CDR3 DNA: TGTGCCAGCAACACAGGGGGCAGGGAGACCCAGTACTTC. Translation: CASNTGGRETQYF.

V usage is TRBV29-1 and J usage is TRBJ1-5, with 7 bases fitting TRBD1. J lost 2 bases, V lost 4 bases, and 2 bases had no gene match. Germline V CDR1 and CDR2: SQVTM, ANQGSEA. This CDR3 region has 13 residues. The CDR3 loop reads CSVATGGNQPQHF. The CDR3 region has the DNA TGCAGCGTTGCAACAGGGGGCAATCAGCCCCAGCATTTT.

The rearrangement links TRBV4-3 to TRBJ1-1; D is unresolved. V gave up 0 bases and J gave up 6 bases, with 8 bases separating them. CDR1 is LGHNA, CDR2 YSLEER, per germline. CDR3 size: 13 residues. This chain's CDR3 is CASSQDLRAEAFF. As DNA, the CDR3 is TGCGCCAGCAGCCAAGATCTGAGGGCTGAAGCTTTCTTT.

The V gene is TRBV5-1, the J gene TRBJ1-4; 10 bases align to TRBD1. The junction had 8 bases not matched to a gene; V was cut back by 4 bases and J by 2 bases. Germline CDR1 SGHRS, CDR2 YFSETQ. The CDR3 runs to 17 residues. CDR3 in amino acids: CASSPGTGVSTNEKLFF. Here the CDR3 DNA reads TGCGCCAGCAGCCCTGGGACAGGGGTGTCGACTAATGAAAAACTGTTTTTT.

The chain joins TRBV3-1 (or the pseudogene TRBV3-2) to TRBJ1-6; 8 nucleotides agree with TRBD1. Looked up from germline, CDR1 is LGHDT and CDR2 is YNNKEL (reference sequence). The V gene end was trimmed by 4 bases and the J gene end by 6 bases; junction bases not matched to a gene: 8. The length of the CDR3 is 16 residues. The CDR3 coding sequence is TGTGCCAGCAGCCTGGGAACAGGGGGAATTAATTCACCCCTCCACTTT. This encodes CASSLGTGGINSPLHF.